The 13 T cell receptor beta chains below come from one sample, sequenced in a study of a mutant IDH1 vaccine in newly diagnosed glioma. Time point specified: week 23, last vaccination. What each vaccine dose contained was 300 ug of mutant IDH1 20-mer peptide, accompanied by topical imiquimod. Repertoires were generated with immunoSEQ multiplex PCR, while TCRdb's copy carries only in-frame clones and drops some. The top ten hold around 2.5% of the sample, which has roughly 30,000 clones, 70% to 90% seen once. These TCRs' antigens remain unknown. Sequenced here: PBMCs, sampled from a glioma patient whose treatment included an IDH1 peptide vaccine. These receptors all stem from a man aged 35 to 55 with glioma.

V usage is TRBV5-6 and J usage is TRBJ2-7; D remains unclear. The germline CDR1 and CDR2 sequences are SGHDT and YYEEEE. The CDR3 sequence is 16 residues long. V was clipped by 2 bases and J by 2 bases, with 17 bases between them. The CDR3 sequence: CASSFSGTQPAYEQYF. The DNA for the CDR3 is TGTGCCAGCAGCTTCAGTGGAACCCAACCCGCCTACGAGCAGTACTTC. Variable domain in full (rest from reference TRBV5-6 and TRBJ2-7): DAGVTQSPTHLIKTRGQQVTLRCSPKSGHDTVSWYQQALGQGPQFIFQYYEEEERQRGNFPDRFSGHQFPNYSSELNVNALLLGDSALYLCASSFSGTQPAYEQYFGPGTRLTVT.

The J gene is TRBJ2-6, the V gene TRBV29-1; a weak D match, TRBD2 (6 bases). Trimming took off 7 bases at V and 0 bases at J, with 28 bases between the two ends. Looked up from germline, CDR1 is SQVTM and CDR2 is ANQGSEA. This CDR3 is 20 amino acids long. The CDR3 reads CSALAEGGGSLSSGANVLTF. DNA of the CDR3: TGCAGCGCTTTGGCGGAAGGCGGAGGGAGCCTTAGCTCTGGGGCCAACGTCCTGACTTTC.

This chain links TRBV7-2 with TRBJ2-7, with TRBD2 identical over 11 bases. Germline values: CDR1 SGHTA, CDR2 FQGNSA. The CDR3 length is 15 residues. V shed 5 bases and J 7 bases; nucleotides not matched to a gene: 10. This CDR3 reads CASSPRLAGPGEQYF. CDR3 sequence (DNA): TGTGCCAGCAGCCCCCGACTAGCGGGACCGGGGGAGCAGTACTTC. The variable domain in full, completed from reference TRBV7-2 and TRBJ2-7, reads GAGVSQSPSNKVTEKGKDVELRCDPISGHTALYWYRQSLGQGLEFLIYFQGNSAPDKSGLPSDRFSAERTGGSVSTLTIQRTQQEDSAVYLCASSPRLAGPGEQYFGPGTRLTVT.

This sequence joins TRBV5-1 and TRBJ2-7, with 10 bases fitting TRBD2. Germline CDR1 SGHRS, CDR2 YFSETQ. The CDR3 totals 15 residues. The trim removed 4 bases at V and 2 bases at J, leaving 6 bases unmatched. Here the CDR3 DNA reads TGCGCCAGCAGCGCCGGGACTAGCGCGACCTACGAGCAGTACTTC. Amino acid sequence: CASSAGTSATYEQYF.

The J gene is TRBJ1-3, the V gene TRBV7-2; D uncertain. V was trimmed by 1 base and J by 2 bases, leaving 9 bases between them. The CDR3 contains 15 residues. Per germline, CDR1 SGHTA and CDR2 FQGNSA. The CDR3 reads CASSLDGSPGNTIYF. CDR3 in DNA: TGTGCCAGCAGCTTAGACGGCAGCCCTGGAAACACCATATATTTT.

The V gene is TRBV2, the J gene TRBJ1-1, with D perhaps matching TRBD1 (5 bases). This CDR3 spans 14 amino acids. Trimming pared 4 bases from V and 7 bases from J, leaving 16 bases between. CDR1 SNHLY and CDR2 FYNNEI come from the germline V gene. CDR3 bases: TGTGCCAGCAGTGCGGCGCAGGGCCTACTTGAAGCTTTCTTT. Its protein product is CASSAAQGLLEAFF.

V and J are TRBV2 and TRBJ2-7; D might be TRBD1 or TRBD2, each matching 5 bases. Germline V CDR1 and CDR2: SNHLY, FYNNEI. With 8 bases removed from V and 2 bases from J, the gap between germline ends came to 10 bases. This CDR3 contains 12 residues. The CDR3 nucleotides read TGTGCCAGCGCCTTGGGGGCCTACGAGCAGTACGTC. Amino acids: CASALGAYEQYV.

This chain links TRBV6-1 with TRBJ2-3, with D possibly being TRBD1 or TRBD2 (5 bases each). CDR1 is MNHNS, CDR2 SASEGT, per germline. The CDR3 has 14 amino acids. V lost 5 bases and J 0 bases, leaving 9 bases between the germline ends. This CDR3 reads CASSLWGSTDTQYF. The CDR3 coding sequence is TGTGCCAGCAGTCTTTGGGGGAGCACAGATACGCAGTATTTT.

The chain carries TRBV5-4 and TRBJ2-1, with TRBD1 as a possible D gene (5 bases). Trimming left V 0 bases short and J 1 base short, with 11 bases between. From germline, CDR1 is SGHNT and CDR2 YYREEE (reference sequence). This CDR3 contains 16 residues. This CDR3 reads CASSLAAGNSYNEQFF. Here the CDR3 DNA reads TGTGCCAGCAGCTTGGCCGCAGGGAATTCCTACAATGAGCAGTTCTTC.

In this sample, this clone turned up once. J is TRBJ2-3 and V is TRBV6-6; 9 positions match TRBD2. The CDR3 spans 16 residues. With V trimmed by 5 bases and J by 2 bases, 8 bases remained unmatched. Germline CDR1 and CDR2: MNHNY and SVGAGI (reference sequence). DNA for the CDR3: TGTGCCAGCAGTCGACCGACTAGCGGAACCACAGATACGCAGTATTTT. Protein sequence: CASSRPTSGTTDTQYF.

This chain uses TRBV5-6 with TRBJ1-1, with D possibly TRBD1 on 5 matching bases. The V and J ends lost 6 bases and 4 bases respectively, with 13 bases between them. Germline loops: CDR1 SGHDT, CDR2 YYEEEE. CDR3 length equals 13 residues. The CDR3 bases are TGTGCCAGCATGAGGGCCGGGGGCACTGAAGCTTTCTTT. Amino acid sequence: CASMRAGGTEAFF.

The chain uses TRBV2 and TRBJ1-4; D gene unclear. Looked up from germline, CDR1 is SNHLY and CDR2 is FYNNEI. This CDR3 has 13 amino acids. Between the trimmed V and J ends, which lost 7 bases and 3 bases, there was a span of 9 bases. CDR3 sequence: CASNTGPNEKLFF. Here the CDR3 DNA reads TGTGCCAGCAACACTGGGCCTAATGAAAAACTGTTTTTT.

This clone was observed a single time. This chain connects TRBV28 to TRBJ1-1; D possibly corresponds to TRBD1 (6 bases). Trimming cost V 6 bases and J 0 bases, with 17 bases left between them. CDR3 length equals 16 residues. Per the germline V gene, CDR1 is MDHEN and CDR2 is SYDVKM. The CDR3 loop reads CASRRITGSMNTEAFF. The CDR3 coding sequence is TGTGCCAGCAGGCGAATCACAGGGTCCATGAACACTGAAGCTTTCTTT.